This T cell receptor beta chain is drawn from a study of OX40 agonist ivuxolimab in advanced cancers. The V gene end was trimmed by 3 bases and the J gene end by 8 bases; junction bases not matched to a gene: 9. This CDR3 has 14 residues. CDR1 SQVTM and CDR2 ANQGSEA come from the germline V gene. The method was immunoSEQ multiplex PCR; TCRdb's version includes in-frame clones alone and lacks a portion of them. The top ten clones hold more than 3.5% of a sample with more than 45,000 clones, approximately 82% of them seen once. The sequence derives from an adult with an advanced solid tumor such as melanoma, head and neck, liver or kidney cancer. The starting material was CD4+ or CD8+ T cells sorted from blood, obtained in a trial of the OX40 agonist ivuxolimab. The chain carries TRBV29-1 and TRBJ1-1, with 10 bases lining up with TRBD1. CDR3 in amino acids: CSVDPLGQGGEAFF. The CDR3 region has the DNA TGCAGCGTTGATCCCCTCGGACAGGGGGGAGAAGCTTTCTTT. Combining the CDR3 with reference TRBV29-1 and TRBJ1-1 gives the whole variable domain SAVISQKPSRDICQRGTSLTIQCQVDSQVTMMFWYRQQPGQSLTLIATANQGSEATYESGFVIDKFPISRPNLTFSTLTVSNMSPEDSSIYLCSVDPLGQGGEAFFGQGTRLTVV.